The clone carrying this T cell receptor beta chain was seen repeatedly, ten times or more. Its specificity is unknown. Germline V CDR1 and CDR2: SGHTS, YDEGEE. V was shortened by 4 bases and J by 5 bases, with 6 bases between the two germline ends. There are 11 residues in the CDR3. Sequenced by immunoSEQ multiplex PCR; TCRdb stores in-frame clones only, minus some. The sample yields 850,000 to 1,200,000 clones, approximately 72% seen once. This sample stems from a study of shared clonotypes between healthy human individuals. The overall study: Researchers assigned three CD4 naive, three CD4 memory, two CD8 naive and one CD8 memory plate to each donor.

Study-level points and caveats: Relative to their counterparts shared across all four donors, non-shared clonotypes exhibited diminished generation probabilities. Among several donors, approximately 5% of naive CD4 clonotypes were found in common.

The sequence derives from a man younger than 30 in good health. This chain joins TRBV5-8 and TRBJ1-1; D is unresolved. Sequenced material: memory CD4+ T cells sorted from blood. Sample subset: CD45RA-negative fraction. The CDR3 bases are TGTGCCAGCAGCCTTCGGACTGAAGCTTTCTTT. This encodes CASSLRTEAFF.